This T cell receptor beta chain was documented in a study of cytomegalovirus exposure and HLA in healthy donors. Notes on the study in general: A subsequent analysis found that TCR clusters from the first cohort also tended to co-occur in the 120 or so validation repertoires, with under 95% of cluster scores above 0. As confirmed in vitro, a few CMV-associated chains were specific for CMV antigens. Associated with cytomegalovirus, according to the listing, were 150 to 200 TCR beta chains.

Libraries were prepared by immunoSEQ multiplex PCR; TCRdb keeps only in-frame clonotypes and omits some of them. The repertoire holds 220,000 or so clones, with about 90% as singletons. This CDR3 spans 16 amino acids. V lost 1 base, J lost 5 bases, and 3 bases stayed unmatched. Germline CDR1 SGHRS, CDR2 YFSETQ. Comments on this clone: Its antigen is not known.

This TCR came from a woman between 18 and 30 years old in good health and CMV-seronegative. J is TRBJ2-1 and V is TRBV5-1; 13 nucleotides match TRBD2. Sequenced sample: PBMCs. The CDR3 sequence is CASSLRLAGGHNEQFF. As DNA, the CDR3 is TGCGCCAGCAGCTTGCGACTAGCGGGAGGACACAATGAGCAGTTCTTC.